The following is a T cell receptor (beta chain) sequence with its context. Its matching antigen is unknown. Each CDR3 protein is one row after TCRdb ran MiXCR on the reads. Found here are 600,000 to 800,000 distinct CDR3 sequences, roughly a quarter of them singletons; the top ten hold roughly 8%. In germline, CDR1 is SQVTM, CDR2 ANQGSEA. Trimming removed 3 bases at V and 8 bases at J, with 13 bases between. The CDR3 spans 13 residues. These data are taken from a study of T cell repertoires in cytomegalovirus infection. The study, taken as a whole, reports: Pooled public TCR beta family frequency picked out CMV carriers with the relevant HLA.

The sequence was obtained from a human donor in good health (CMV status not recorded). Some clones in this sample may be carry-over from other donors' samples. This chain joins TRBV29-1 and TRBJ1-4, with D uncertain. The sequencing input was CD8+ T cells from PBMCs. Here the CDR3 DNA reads TGCAGCGTTGATGACGGGCATAGCGAAAAACTGTTTTTT. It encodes CSVDDGHSEKLFF.